This paragraph covers one TCR beta chain sequence. Its antigen remains unknown. At collection, donors were nominally healthy, but unrecorded immune exposures were probable. With 60 Vbeta and 13 Jbeta primers, the PCR was carried out. Repertoires were generated with immunoSEQ multiplex PCR, while TCRdb's copy carries only in-frame clones and drops some. This sample has fewer than 250,000 clones, with 75% to 90% found just once. The sample is drawn from a study of cytomegalovirus exposure and HLA in healthy donors. Overall study findings and caveats: Some TCR beta chains (164 of them) were listed as cytomegalovirus-associated.

Material: PBMCs. The TCR originated in a boy younger than 10 in good health and CMV-seronegative.

As DNA, the CDR3 is TGCGCCAGCAGCTTGGTGAGCGGGGGAACAGATACGCAGTATTTT. Its protein product is CASSLVSGGTDTQYF. The chain employs TRBV5-1 and TRBJ2-3, with 8 bases matching TRBD2. V lost 0 bases, J lost 3 bases, and 3 bases stayed unmatched. Germline CDR1 and CDR2: SGHRS and YFSETQ. The CDR3 contains 15 residues.